These 28 T cell receptor beta chains were all obtained from the same sample, sequenced in a study of blood T cells in healthy people across ages. A second roughly 6 to 11 cycle PCR used barcoded and J-beta primers. TCRdb passed the 5' RACE reads through MiXCR, listing each CDR3 protein once. The table lists 550,000 to 800,000 distinct CDR3 sequences, under 25% of them singletons, with 3% to 4% in the top ten. The sample comprised blood. All receptors derive from a man between 65 and 80 years old in good health.

This clonotype has a handful of counts. Sequence at one end of the junction differs from germline and may be a read error. The chain is built from TRBV29-1 and TRBJ2-7, with TRBD2 matching 7 bases. CDR3 length: 12 amino acids. Germline V gene sequence: CDR1 SQVTM, CDR2 ANQGSEA. This CDR3 is CSVMRESSEQYF. The CDR3 DNA sequence: TGCAGCGTTATGCGGGAGTCCTCCGAGCAGTACTTC.

The chain recombines TRBV4-2 with TRBJ2-5, with D possibly matching TRBD1 (6 bases). The end of the DNA is better explained by TRBJ2-7, so the J call may be wrong. There are 14 residues in the CDR3. Per germline, CDR1 LGHNA and CDR2 YNFKEQ. CDR3 in amino acids: CASSQILQGYEQYF. The CDR3 region has the DNA TGTGCCAGCAGCCAGATATTGCAGGGGTACGAGCAGTACTTC.

The gene calls are TRBV19 and TRBJ1-1; the match to TRBD1 covers 7 bases. V was pared by 7 bases and J by 0 bases, with 5 bases of the junction left unmatched. The CDR3 loop spans 14 amino acids. CDR1 LNHDA and CDR2 SQIVND come from the germline V gene (reference sequence). As DNA, the CDR3 is TGTGCCAGTAAGGACAGGACGTTGAACACTGAAGCTTTCTTT. It codes for CASKDRTLNTEAFF.

In its sample, this clonotype was seen many times. V gene TRBV28 combines with J gene TRBJ2-5; D unresolved. The DNA end favors TRBJ2-7, so the J call may be wrong. From germline, CDR1 is MDHEN and CDR2 SYDVKM. The CDR3 has 15 residues. For the CDR3, the DNA is TGTGCCAGCAGTTTAGTGGGCTCGTTAGATTACGAGCAGTACTTC. Amino acid sequence: CASSLVGSLDYEQYF.

This clonotype turned up a few times. The chain combines TRBV5-1 with TRBJ2-5; TRBD1 is a possible D gene (6 bases). The V end was cut by 7 bases, the J end by 5 bases, with 15 bases between. The CDR3 totals 13 residues. Germline CDR1 reads SGHRS; CDR2 reads YFSETQ. CDR3 protein: CASFTGPGETQYF. CDR3 in DNA: TGCGCCAGCTTTACAGGGCCAGGCGAGACCCAGTACTTC. The variable domain in full, with the rest retrieved from reference TRBV5-1 and TRBJ2-5, is KAGVTQTPRYLIKTRGQQVTLSCSPISGHRSVSWYQQTPGQGLQFLFEYFSETQRNKGNFPGRFSGRQFSNSRSEMNVSTLELGDSALYLCASFTGPGETQYFGPGTRLLVL.

In this sample, this clonotype turned up a few times. This chain uses TRBV29-1 with TRBJ2-5; D perhaps matches TRBD2 (5 bases). The J call may be faulty, since TRBJ2-1 better matches the DNA end. CDR3 length equals 14 residues. The germline V gene encodes CDR1 SQVTM and CDR2 ANQGSEA. CDR3 nucleotides: TGCAGCGTGAGGGCGAAGGGCCCTTACAATGAGCAGTTCTTC. Translated, it gives CSVRAKGPYNEQFF.

In DNA, the CDR3 is TGTGCCAGCAGGGCCGTAGAGGGGAGGGGGTCAACGTACAATGAGCAGTTCTTC. Its translation is CASRAVEGRGSTYNEQFF. This chain joins TRBV6-1 and TRBJ2-1; D possibly corresponds to TRBD2 (7 bases). The CDR3 contains 18 residues. Per germline, CDR1 MNHNS and CDR2 SASEGT. V gave up 6 bases and J gave up 4 bases, with 25 bases separating them.

J is TRBJ1-1 and V is TRBV2, with 7 bases lining up with TRBD1. J lost 4 bases, V lost 6 bases, and 11 bases had no gene match. This CDR3 contains 15 residues. The V gene's germline CDR1 is SNHLY and CDR2 FYNNEI. CDR3 bases: TGTGCCAGCAGGGACAGGACAAGGGGATCCACTGAAGCTTTCTTT. Its protein is CASRDRTRGSTEAFF.

Only a few counts were recorded for this clonotype. One junction end does not reproduce the germline sequence, and a read error may be involved. V and J are TRBV5-5 and TRBJ1-3, with 10 bases matching TRBD1. This CDR3 is built from 15 residues. Per the germline V gene, CDR1 is SGHKS and CDR2 is YYEKEE (reference sequence). CDR3 region: CAGSRDRGRGNTIYF. DNA of the CDR3: TGTGCCGGCAGCCGCGACAGGGGGCGAGGAAACACCATATATTTT.

The chain couples TRBV20-1 to TRBJ1-5; weak D call: TRBD1 (6 bases). The CDR3 totals 14 residues. V lost 0 bases and J lost 4, with 10 bases in between. Germline CDR1 is DFQATT and CDR2 is SNEGSKA (reference sequence). The CDR3: CSARDPQGNQPQHF. The CDR3 DNA follows: TGCAGTGCTAGAGATCCACAGGGAAATCAGCCCCAGCATTTT.

This rearrangement joins TRBV7-9 to TRBJ2-1; TRBD2 aligns across 7 bases. The trim removed 7 bases at V and 11 bases at J, leaving 5 bases unmatched. CDR1 is SEHNR and CDR2 is FQNEAQ in the germline V gene (reference sequence). This CDR3 has 11 residues. CDR3 protein: CASTAGEKQFF. The CDR3 DNA follows: TGTGCCAGCACCGCGGGAGAAAAGCAGTTCTTC.

The V call is TRBV3-1, the J call TRBJ2-5; no clear D gene. The V gene lost 7 bases and the J gene lost 0 bases, with 9 bases spanning the gap. The CDR3 is made up of 13 amino acids. Germline V CDR1 and CDR2: LGHDT, YNNKEL (reference sequence). As DNA, the CDR3 is TGTGCCAGCATCAACCCTTACCAAGAGACCCAGTACTTC. It codes for CASINPYQETQYF.

Details on this clonotype: The junction shows a germline mismatch at one end, possibly a read error. This rearrangement joins TRBV20-1 to TRBJ2-3; 10 nucleotides match TRBD2. CDR1 is DFQATT and CDR2 is SNEGSKA in the germline V gene (reference sequence). The CDR3 covers 15 residues. CDR3 in DNA: TGCAGTGCTGGAACTAGCGGGACCAGCACAGATACGCGGTATTTT. It translates to CSAGTSGTSTDTRYF.

This clonotype was counted between two and nine times. The chain recombines TRBV6-5 with TRBJ2-5; D is possibly TRBD1 (6 bases). There are 14 residues in the CDR3. Germline V gene sequence: CDR1 MNHEY, CDR2 SVGAGI. Trimming cost V 4 bases and J 1 base, with 10 bases left between them. The CDR3 here is CASSSRGAQETQYF. CDR3 coding DNA: TGTGCCAGCAGTTCCAGGGGCGCCCAAGAGACCCAGTACTTC.

In its sample, this clonotype was seen a few times. This rearrangement joins TRBV4-3 to TRBJ1-1; 7 bases align to TRBD1. Per germline, CDR1 LGHNA and CDR2 YSLEER. Trimming at V came to 0 bases and at J to 7 bases, leaving 8 bases not matched to a gene. CDR3 length equals 15 residues. CDR3 bases: TGCGCCAGCAGCCAAGATCGACAGGGAGGCATTGAAGCTTTCTTT. As protein: CASSQDRQGGIEAFF.

With respect to this clonotype: This may stem from a read error, because a much larger clone lies one nucleotide away. CDR3 in amino acids: CASSTLAGAYEQYF. The CDR3 DNA sequence: TGTGCCAGCAGCACACTAGCGGGAGCCTACGAGCAGTACTTC. The genes are TRBV28 and TRBJ2-7; 11 bases map to TRBD2. Trimming took 6 bases from V and 2 from J; bases not matched to a gene: 3. The CDR3 length is 14 residues. Germline V gives CDR1 MDHEN, CDR2 SYDVKM.

This clonotype was seen a handful of times. The chain carries TRBV5-1 and TRBJ2-3; 8 positions match TRBD2. The CDR3 consists of 14 residues. Losses at the gene ends were 4 bases for V and 2 bases for J; bases not matched to a gene: 3. The germline V gene encodes CDR1 SGHRS and CDR2 YFSETQ. Here the CDR3 reads CASSPSGHTDTQYF. The CDR3 DNA reads as TGCGCCAGCAGCCCTAGCGGGCACACAGATACGCAGTATTTT.

Only a few counts were recorded for this clonotype. The chain is built from TRBV7-9 and TRBJ2-1; possible D gene TRBD2, 5 bases. The CDR3 is made up of 13 amino acids. Trimming removed 5 bases from V and 10 bases from J, with 15 bases in between. Germline CDR1 is SEHNR and CDR2 is FQNEAQ (reference sequence). The CDR3 sequence is CASSPLSGMEQFF. Here the CDR3 DNA reads TGTGCCAGCAGCCCCCTATCGGGGATGGAGCAGTTCTTC.

In this sample, this clonotype turned up a few times. The junction departs from germline at one end; a sequencing error may be responsible. The chain carries TRBV12-3 or TRBV12-4 and TRBJ2-1; no clear D. The CDR3 consists of 13 residues. Written as DNA, the CDR3 is TGTACCAGCAGTGGAGACCGGTACAATGAGCAGTTCTTC. As protein: CTSSGDRYNEQFF.

The chain employs TRBV6-2 or TRBV6-3 and TRBJ1-3; 7 nucleotides match TRBD1. Losses at the gene ends were 10 bases for V and 1 base for J; bases not matched to a gene: 7. CDR3 size: 14 residues. CDR1 is MNHEY, CDR2 SVGEGT, per germline. CDR3 region: CATKQGRSGNTIYF. Written as DNA, the CDR3 is TGTGCCACCAAACAGGGGCGGTCTGGAAACACCATATATTTT.

The table lists this clonotype with a few counts. The V call is TRBV29-1, the J call TRBJ2-3; 11 bases match TRBD2. Trimming took 8 bases from V and 4 from J; bases not matched to a gene: 11. The CDR3 has 15 amino acids. CDR1 and CDR2 (germline): SQVTM, ANQGSEA. This CDR3 reads CSPFLTSGVSDTQYF. CDR3 coding DNA: TGCAGCCCATTTTTGACTAGCGGGGTGTCAGATACGCAGTATTTT.

The gene calls are TRBV14 and TRBJ2-5, with D possibly matching TRBD2 (5 bases). This CDR3 is 14 amino acids long. V dropped 5 bases and J dropped 3 bases, with 13 bases sitting between them. Germline V gene sequence: CDR1 SGHDN, CDR2 FVKESK. CDR3 nucleotides: TGTGCCAGCAGCGCCGGGGTGGAGAAAGAGACCCAGTACTTC. The encoded protein is CASSAGVEKETQYF.

There are a few counts of this clonotype. V gene TRBV6-6 combines with J gene TRBJ2-3; 12 nucleotides match TRBD2. The CDR3 has 15 residues. V was pared by 4 bases and J by 6 bases, with 5 bases of the junction left unmatched. Germline V gene sequence: CDR1 MNHNY, CDR2 SVGAGI (reference sequence). This chain's CDR3 is CASSSTSGSWDTQYF. The DNA for the CDR3 is TGTGCCAGCAGTTCGACTAGCGGGAGTTGGGATACGCAGTATTTT.

The chain recombines TRBV5-6 with TRBJ2-1; the D gene is possibly TRBD1 (5 bases). This CDR3 contains 15 residues. In germline, CDR1 is SGHDT, CDR2 YYEEEE. Between the trimmed V and J ends, which lost 9 bases and 1 base, there was a span of 17 bases. CDR3: CATSRGAQSYNEQFF. The CDR3 DNA sequence: TGTGCCACTTCCCGTGGGGCTCAGTCCTACAATGAGCAGTTCTTC.

The chain carries TRBV27 and TRBJ2-5; D might be TRBD1 or TRBD2, each matching 5 bases. CDR1 is MNHEY, CDR2 SMNVEV, per germline (reference sequence). The CDR3 extends over 15 amino acids. With 1 base removed from V and 1 base from J, the gap between germline ends came to 10 bases. CDR3 sequence reads: CASSLLTGTQETQYF. The CDR3 DNA sequence: TGTGCCAGCAGTTTATTAACCGGGACCCAAGAGACCCAGTACTTC.

V usage is TRBV28 and J usage is TRBJ2-1; TRBD2 aligns across 10 bases. The DNA end lines up better with TRBJ2-5; the J call may be wrong. From germline, CDR1 is MDHEN and CDR2 SYDVKM. The CDR3 runs 16 residues. In DNA form, the CDR3 reads TGTGCCAGCAGTTTTCGGACTAGCGGTTTGATGGGGACCCAGTACTTC. Translated: CASSFRTSGLMGTQYF.

Only a few counts were recorded for this clonotype. This CDR3 reads CAISEPGAGANVLTF. The CDR3 DNA follows: TGTGCCATCAGTGAGCCCGGGGCAGGGGCCAACGTCCTGACTTTC. This chain connects TRBV10-3 to TRBJ2-6; the D call may be TRBD1 or TRBD2 (5 bases each). Germline loops: CDR1 ENHRY, CDR2 SYGVKD. The CDR3 is 15 residues long. The germline V and J ends were trimmed by 2 bases and 4 bases, with 9 bases remaining between them.

In its sample, this clonotype was seen a few times. An end of the junction differs from the germline gene, which may be a read error. The chain has TRBV2 and TRBJ2-6, with D tentatively TRBD1 (5 bases). The CDR3 totals 15 residues. CDR1 SNHLY and CDR2 FYNNEI come from the germline V gene. This CDR3 reads CASTLRTSGANVPTF. In DNA form, the CDR3 reads TGTGCCAGCACCTTAAGGACCTCTGGGGCCAACGTCCCGACTTTC.